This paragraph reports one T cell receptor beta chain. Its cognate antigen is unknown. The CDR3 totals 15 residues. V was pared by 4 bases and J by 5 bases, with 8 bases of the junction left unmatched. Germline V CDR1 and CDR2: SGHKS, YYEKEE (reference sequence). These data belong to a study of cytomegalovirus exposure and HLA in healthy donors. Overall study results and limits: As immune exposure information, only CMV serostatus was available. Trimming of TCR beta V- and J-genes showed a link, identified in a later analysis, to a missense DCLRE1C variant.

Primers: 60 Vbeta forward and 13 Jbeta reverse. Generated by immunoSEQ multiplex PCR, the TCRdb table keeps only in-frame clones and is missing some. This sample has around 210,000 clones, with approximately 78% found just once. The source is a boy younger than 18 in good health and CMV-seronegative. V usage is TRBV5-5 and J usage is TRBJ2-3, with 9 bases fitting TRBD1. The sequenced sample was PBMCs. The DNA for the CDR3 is TGTGCCAGCAGCGAGTCACAGGGGGCGCTAGATACGCAGTATTTT. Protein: CASSESQGALDTQYF.